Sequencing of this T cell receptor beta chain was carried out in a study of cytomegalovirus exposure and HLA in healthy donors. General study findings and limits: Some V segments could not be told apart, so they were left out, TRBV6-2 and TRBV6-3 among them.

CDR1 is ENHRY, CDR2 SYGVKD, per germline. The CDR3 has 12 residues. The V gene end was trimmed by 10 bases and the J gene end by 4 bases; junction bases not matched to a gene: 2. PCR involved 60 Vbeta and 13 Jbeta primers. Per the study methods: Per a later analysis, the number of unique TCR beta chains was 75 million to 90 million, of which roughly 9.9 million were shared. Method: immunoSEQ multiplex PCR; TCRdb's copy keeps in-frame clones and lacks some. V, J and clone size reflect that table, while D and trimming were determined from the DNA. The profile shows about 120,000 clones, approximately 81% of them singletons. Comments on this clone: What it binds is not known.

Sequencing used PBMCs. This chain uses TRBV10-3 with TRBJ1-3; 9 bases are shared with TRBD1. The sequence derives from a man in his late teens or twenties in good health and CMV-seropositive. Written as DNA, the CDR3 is TGTGCCACCGGACAGGGGGGAAACACCATATATTTT. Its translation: CATGQGGNTIYF.